Reported below is one TCR beta chain. What this receptor recognizes is not known. No base quality values were provided; no much bigger clone lies one nucleotide off. This specimen comes from a study of CD8 T cells in Susac syndrome (dated by TCRdb to between 2019 and 2020). About the study as a whole: Repertoire sequencing was used to test whether CD8+ T cell activation and differentiation in Susac syndrome was antigen driven. Here is what the overall study found, with its caveats: The number of individuals in the TCR sequencing and HLA analysis was acknowledged as relatively small.

RNA was extracted using the RNeasy kit, and roughly 0.5 to 1 ug of the RNA was reverse transcribed with random hexamers. The immunoSEQ multiplex PCR assay, covering 54 Vbeta and 13 Jbeta segments, was used to amplify TCR beta CDR3 regions. PCR amplification bias was corrected by using a synthetic template baseline for primer optimization and computational correction. The original pipeline was this. Only productive sequences were kept, with reads annotated to V, D and J genes according to IMGT and analyzed in immunoSEQ Analyzer. Clonality was computed as one minus Shannon entropy normalized by log2 of the number of productive unique sequences. Public and private clones were assessed among the 100 most prevalent clones of each patient and control. Clones were defined as Susac-specific if absent from the healthy and MS cohorts, from 900 to 1,300 published viral clones and from other ImmuneACCESS disease sequences. The raw public reads went through TCRdb reprocessing: fastp at Q25, MiXCR clone calling, in-frame beta chains kept. Rows with one shared CDR3 protein collapse into an entry with the most common genes and DNA. TCRdb assigned the V and J calls; the authors' analysis was not used. This sample holds around 160,000 distinct CDR3 sequences; approximately 96% were observed only once. The top ten clonotypes cover over 0.12% of the sample.

High-throughput TCR beta sequencing profiled peripheral blood CD8+ and CD4+ T cells from healthy donors, Susac syndrome patients and multiple sclerosis patients. Healthy donors were included as age- and sex-matched controls. Bulk CD8+ and CD4+ T cells were purified by magnetic negative isolation, while CD8+ TEMRA cells were enriched using FACS. Blood was drawn into EDTA tubes, processed within 24 hours, and PBMCs were isolated by density gradient centrifugation. PBMCs intended for TCR sequencing were cryopreserved in liquid nitrogen and were subsequently thawed in a 37 degrees C water bath. A purity of at least 90% was achieved for sorted or isolated CD4+, CD8+ and CD8+ TEMRA cells. There are 14 amino acids in the CDR3, from cysteine to phenylalanine inclusive. The entry retains the CDR3 DNA only, 42 bases that are in frame from base 1. The V and J ends are trimmed by 0 bases and 6 bases, leaving 9 bases between them. Taken from the germline V gene (reference sequence), the CDR1 and CDR2 loops are LNHNV and YYDKDF.

Sample: CD4+ T cells from PBMCs. The sequence joins TRBV15 to TRBJ1-5; no D gene is confidently identified. The TCR originated in a human donor in good health. In nucleotides, the sequence is TGTGCCACCAGCAGAGAAATAAGTGGTCAGCCCCAGCATTTT. The encoded protein is CATSREISGQPQHF.